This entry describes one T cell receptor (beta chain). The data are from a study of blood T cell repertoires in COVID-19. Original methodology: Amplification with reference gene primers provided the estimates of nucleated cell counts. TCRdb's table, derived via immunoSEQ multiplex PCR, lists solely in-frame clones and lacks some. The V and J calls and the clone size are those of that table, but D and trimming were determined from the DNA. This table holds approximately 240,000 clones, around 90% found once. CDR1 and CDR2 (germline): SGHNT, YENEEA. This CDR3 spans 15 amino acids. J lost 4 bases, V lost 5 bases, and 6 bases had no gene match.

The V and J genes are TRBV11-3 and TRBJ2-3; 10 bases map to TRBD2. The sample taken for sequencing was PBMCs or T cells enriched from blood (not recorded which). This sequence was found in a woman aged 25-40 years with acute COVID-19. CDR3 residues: CASSPFSGGSDTQYF. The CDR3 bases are TGTGCCAGCAGCCCGTTTAGCGGGGGGTCAGATACGCAGTATTTT.